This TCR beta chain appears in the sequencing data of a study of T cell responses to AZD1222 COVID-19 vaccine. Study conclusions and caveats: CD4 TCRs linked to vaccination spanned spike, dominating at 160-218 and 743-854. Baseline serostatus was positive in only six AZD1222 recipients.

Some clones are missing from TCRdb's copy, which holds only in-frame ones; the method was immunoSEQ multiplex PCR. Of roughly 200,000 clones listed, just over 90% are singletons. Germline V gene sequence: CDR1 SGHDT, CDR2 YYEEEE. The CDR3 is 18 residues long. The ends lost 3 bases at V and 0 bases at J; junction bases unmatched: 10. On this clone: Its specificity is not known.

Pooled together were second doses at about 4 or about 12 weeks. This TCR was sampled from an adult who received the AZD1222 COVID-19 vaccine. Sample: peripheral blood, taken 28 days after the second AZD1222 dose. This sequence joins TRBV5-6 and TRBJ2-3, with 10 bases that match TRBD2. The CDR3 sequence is CASSSGVAGGLSTDTQYF. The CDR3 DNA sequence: TGTGCCAGCAGCTCGGGGGTAGCGGGGGGCCTTAGCACAGATACGCAGTATTTT.